The TCR beta chain described here comes from a study of early T cells in non-severe SARS-CoV-2 infection. Study conclusions and caveats: Private and CD4 specificities were missed by VDJdb matching, which favored anti-spike CD8 responses.

Germline V gene sequence: CDR1 ENHRY, CDR2 SYGVKD. This CDR3 spans 13 amino acids. The V segment lost 4 bases and the J segment 5 bases; nucleotides outside the gene matches: 5. Each CDR3 protein is one row after TCRdb ran MiXCR on the 5' RACE reads. Of roughly 60,000 distinct CDR3 sequences in the sample, about 10% are singletons; the top ten hold just under 3%. This clonotype was recorded at least ten times. Its specificity is not known. This chain joins TRBV10-3 and TRBJ2-7; 7 nucleotides match TRBD1. The clonotype was recovered from an adult who was a healthcare worker with PCR-confirmed SARS-CoV-2 infection or an uninfected control (not recorded which). Sequences were derived from whole blood, sampled at baseline. In DNA, the CDR3 is TGTGCCATCAGTGCCAGGGGGAACGACGAGCAGTACTTC. This encodes CAISARGNDEQYF.